This T cell receptor beta chain was sequenced for a study of blood T cells in healthy people across ages. Overall study: Through template switching, about one barcoded beta molecule was captured per two T cells, as measured in model experiments. Overall study findings and caveats: Donors of long life had a larger count of naive CD4+ cells and greater diversity than aged donors.

A J-beta primer mix and a sample-barcoded 5' primer were used in a second PCR of roughly 7 to 12 cycles. No fewer than 2.5 million CDR3-containing paired-end reads came from each sample. TCRdb itself ran the 5' RACE reads through MiXCR, one entry per CDR3 protein. Of 1.5 million to 2 million distinct CDR3 sequences listed, roughly 49% are singletons. Notes on this clonotype: The antigen is not known.

The CDR3 covers 15 residues. V was pared by 3 bases and J by 6 bases, with 16 bases between. CDR1 and CDR2 (germline): MDHEN, SYDVKM. The specimen was blood. V gene TRBV28 combines with J gene TRBJ2-3; tentative D call: TRBD2 (7 bases). The receptor comes from a woman between 40 and 55 years old in good health. The CDR3 nucleotides read TGTGCCAGCAGTTTTCAGGGGACTATAGATGATACGCAGTATTTT. Translating it yields CASSFQGTIDDTQYF. The full variable domain, its missing parts supplied by reference TRBV28 and TRBJ2-3, is DVKVTQSSRYLVKRTGEKVFLECVQDMDHENMFWYRQDPGLGLRLIYFSYDVKMKEKGDIPEGYSVSREKKERFSLILESASTNQTSMYLCASSFQGTIDDTQYFGPGTRLTVL.